This TCR beta chain stems from a study of blood T cell repertoires in COVID-19. Study summary: From T cells, B-cell-depleted T cells, or PBMCs came the material, which was cDNA or gDNA.

In the original processing: Nucleated cell counts were estimated from reference gene primer amplification. Sequencing was performed with immunoSEQ multiplex PCR; in TCRdb, only in-frame clones are kept and a portion is missing. The D gene and trimming were derived from the DNA, and the V and J assignments and clone size from that table. The table includes 340,000 or so clones, approximately 82% detected once. The TCR comes from a man under 40 with active or convalescent COVID-19. The sample was peripheral blood.

CDR3 DNA: TGCGCCAGCAGTCACAATCAGCCCCAGCATTTT. Translated: CASSHNQPQHF. The chain is built from TRBV10-1 and TRBJ1-5; D is uncertain. The germline gives CDR1 WNHNN, CDR2 SYGVQD (reference sequence). The CDR3 is made up of 11 amino acids. Trimming removed 5 bases at V and 3 bases at J, with 2 bases between.